The rows below give T cell receptor beta chains drawn from one sample of a study of cytomegalovirus exposure and HLA in healthy donors. Produced via immunoSEQ multiplex PCR; TCRdb's table is partial and in-frame only. The sample consists of about 59,000 clones, 65% to 90% of them appearing once. Sequencing used PBMCs. These receptors were collected from a human donor in good health. Each CDR3 is given with its conserved first and last residue. D genes are given only for firm matches. Size values are once, few and many counts, or a class for expanded clones, and some rows have none.

clone_size d_call j_call v_call cdr3_aa
. TRBD1 TRBJ1-1 TRBV7-3 CASSTGQGNTEAFF
once . TRBJ2-5 TRBV7-3 CASSLRGPGVGETQYF
. . TRBJ1-4 TRBV27 CASSLSRAFDEKLFF
. . TRBJ1-6 TRBV19 CASSMTRALNSPLHF
. . TRBJ1-1 TRBV6-6 CASSYSTLGSGTEAFF
. TRBD2 TRBJ2-7 TRBV11-2 CASSLVLGRSEYEQYF
. . TRBJ2-7 TRBV9 CASSPTWRFSVYEQYF
. TRBD2 . TRBV5-6 CASSFILAETYEQYF
. . TRBJ2-1 TRBV4-3 CASSQDQRARGAVRYNEQFF
few TRBD1 TRBJ2-7 TRBV11-3 CASSPGQGYEQYF
. TRBD2 TRBJ2-4 TRBV6-5 CASSRGTSERNIQYF
. TRBD1 TRBJ1-2 TRBV7-2 CASSSPLGQGIYGYTF